This T cell receptor (beta chain) appears in the sequencing data of a study of shared clonotypes between healthy human individuals. Study-level points and caveats: Having only a few donors restricted how much genetic and exposure-history diversity was captured.

This table comes from immunoSEQ multiplex PCR, and its TCRdb copy is limited to in-frame clones, with some not included. The sample includes 190,000 or so clones, around 63% seen only once; the top ten take 10%. CDR3 size: 14 residues. V lost 4 bases, J lost 2 bases, and 13 bases lay in between. Germline CDR1 SGHRS, CDR2 YFSETQ. Notes on this clone: The antigen remains unidentified.

The sample consisted of memory CD4+ T cells sorted from blood. Subset meaning: CD45RA-negative fraction. The receptor comes from a man younger than 40 in good health. The chain couples TRBV5-1 to TRBJ2-7, with D perhaps being TRBD1 or TRBD2 (5 bases each). CDR3: CASSTWDGTYEQYF. The CDR3 nucleotides are TGCGCCAGCAGCACCTGGGACGGCACCTACGAGCAGTACTTC.